This T cell receptor beta chain was sequenced in a study of low-dose radiotherapy and immunotherapy resistance in tumors. Across the whole study: On an every-two-weeks schedule, patients received intravenous nivolumab 240 mg, along with ipilimumab 1 mg/kg every six weeks.

With TRAV- and TRBV-specific primers, first-strand cDNA was made, covering the alpha and beta chains. Amplification of TCRs used a constant-region primer and V-primer adapter for about 18 PCR cycles. Amplification of isolated mRNA was accomplished via in vitro transcription. TCRdb used MiXCR to reprocess the reads, holding one entry per CDR3 protein. The table records under 110,000 distinct CDR3 sequences, around 21% of them present only once. As for time point: after trial treatment. This sample's treatment: LDRT plus nivolumab, ipilimumab, low-dose cyclophosphamide and aspirin (RACIN trial). Donors were treated with nivolumab, ipilimumab, aspirin, and low-dose cyclophosphamide and radiotherapy. This clonotype was seen many times. The source of this sequence is a male donor with prostate cancer. The sample consisted of PBMCs, taken after low-dose radiotherapy plus immunotherapy.

This CDR3 reads CASSQAGQQETQYF. The CDR3 nucleotides are TGCGCCAGCAGCCAGGCGGGACAGCAAGAGACCCAGTACTTC. The V call is TRBV4-3, the J call TRBJ2-5; a weak D match, TRBD1 (7 bases). Germline values: CDR1 LGHNA, CDR2 YSLEER. V dropped 3 bases and J dropped 2 bases, with 10 bases sitting between them. The CDR3 is 14 amino acids.